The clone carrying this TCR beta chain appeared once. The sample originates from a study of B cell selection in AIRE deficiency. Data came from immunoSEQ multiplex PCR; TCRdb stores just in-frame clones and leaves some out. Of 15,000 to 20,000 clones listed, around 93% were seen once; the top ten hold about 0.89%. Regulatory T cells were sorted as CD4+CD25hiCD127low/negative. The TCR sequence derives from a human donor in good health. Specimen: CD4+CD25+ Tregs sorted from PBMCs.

In DNA form, the CDR3 reads TGTGCCAGTACCCTTAGCGGGCAATCCTACAATGAGCAGTTCTTC. It translates to CASTLSGQSYNEQFF. The chain carries TRBV19 and TRBJ2-1, with TRBD2 identical over 7 bases. CDR3 length: 15 residues. The ends lost 7 bases at V and 1 base at J; junction bases unmatched: 7. The germline V gene has CDR1 LNHDA and CDR2 SQIVND (reference sequence).